These 9 T cell receptor beta chains share one sample of origin, sequenced in a study of blood T cell repertoires in COVID-19. The table came from immunoSEQ multiplex PCR; TCRdb's copy has only in-frame clones and leaves some out. The sample lists 200,000 to 250,000 clones, roughly 79% seen once, with about 15% in the top ten. The sample taken for sequencing was PBMCs or T cells enriched from blood (not recorded which). All receptors derive from a man between 35 and 55 years old who had recovered from COVID-19.

The chain joins TRBV11-2 to TRBJ1-1; D is unclear. Between the trimmed V and J ends, which lost 3 bases and 3 bases, there was a span of 8 bases. The CDR3 is made up of 13 amino acids. From germline, CDR1 is SGHAT and CDR2 FQNNGV. CDR3 protein: CASSFPFDTEAFF. The DNA of the CDR3 is TGTGCCAGCAGCTTCCCCTTCGACACTGAAGCTTTCTTT. The variable domain in full, completed from reference TRBV11-2 and TRBJ1-1, reads EAGVAQSPRYKIIEKRQSVAFWCNPISGHATLYWYQQILGQGPKLLIQFQNNGVVDDSQLPKDRFSAERLKGVDSTLKIQPAKLEDSAVYLCASSFPFDTEAFFGQGTRLTVV.

This clone has a handful of counts. The chain is built from TRBV5-1 and TRBJ1-1; D is undetermined. Trimming removed 0 bases from V and 1 base from J, with 10 bases in between. The germline gives CDR1 SGHRS, CDR2 YFSETQ. There are 15 residues in the CDR3. This CDR3 is CASSLGVGENTEAFF. The CDR3 coding sequence is TGCGCCAGCAGCTTGGGGGTCGGAGAGAACACTGAAGCTTTCTTT.

This clone has just a few counts. The rearrangement uses TRBV5-1 and TRBJ1-6, with D possibly being TRBD1 (5 bases). Germline lookup yields CDR1 SGHRS and CDR2 YFSETQ. The CDR3 runs to 17 residues. Trimming took off 0 bases at V and 8 bases at J, with 18 bases between the two ends. CDR3 DNA: TGCGCCAGCAGCTTGGGGTCGACCGCCCGGGGGGATTCACCCCTCCACTTT. It is translated as CASSLGSTARGDSPLHF.

This chain links TRBV27 with TRBJ1-5, with D unresolved. This CDR3 is 14 amino acids long. V lost 8 bases to trimming and J lost 2 bases, with 13 bases between them. Germline CDR1 reads MNHEY; CDR2 reads SMNVEV (reference sequence). CDR3 sequence (DNA): TGTGCCAGCGCCGCGATTGGTGGCAATCAGCCCCAGCATTTT. Protein: CASAAIGGNQPQHF.

The genes are TRBV6-5 and TRBJ2-5; a weak D match, TRBD2 (6 bases). Germline CDR1 MNHEY, CDR2 SVGAGI. The CDR3 totals 14 residues. V gave up 9 bases and J gave up 5 bases, with 19 bases separating them. The CDR3 protein is CASSLGSFEETQYF. CDR3 nucleotide sequence: TGTGCCAGTTCTCTCGGGAGCTTCGAGGAGACCCAGTACTTC.

The chain links TRBV5-1 to TRBJ1-2, with a possible D match to TRBD1 (6 bases). The CDR3 contains 14 residues. Germline values: CDR1 SGHRS, CDR2 YFSETQ. V dropped 6 bases and J dropped 8 bases, with 20 bases sitting between them. The CDR3 coding sequence is TGCGCCAGCACTCCGACGGCAGGGGTTGGCGGCTACACCTTC. Amino acid sequence: CASTPTAGVGGYTF. Combining the CDR3 with reference TRBV5-1 and TRBJ1-2 gives the whole variable domain KAGVTQTPRYLIKTRGQQVTLSCSPISGHRSVSWYQQTPGQGLQFLFEYFSETQRNKGNFPGRFSGRQFSNSRSEMNVSTLELGDSALYLCASTPTAGVGGYTFGSGTRLTVV.

The J gene is TRBJ1-2, the V gene TRBV27, with 10 bases fitting TRBD1. The CDR3 runs 16 residues. After removal of 2 bases from V and 4 bases from J, the junction contained 7 bases not matched to a gene. In germline, CDR1 is MNHEY, CDR2 SMNVEV (reference sequence). The CDR3 region has the DNA TGTGCCAGCAGTTTAGCCCGGACAGGGGGGATCTATGGCTACACCTTC. It specifies CASSLARTGGIYGYTF.

The chain is built from TRBV5-6 and TRBJ2-5, with TRBD1 identical over 10 bases. V lost 5 bases, J lost 5 bases, and 9 bases stayed unmatched. Germline CDR1 and CDR2: SGHDT and YYEEEE. This CDR3 has 15 residues. CDR3 bases: TGTGCCAGCAGTCCGGACAGGGGGATGTCGGAGACCCAGTACTTC. Its translation is CASSPDRGMSETQYF.

Only a few counts were recorded for this clone. The gene calls are TRBV10-3 and TRBJ2-7, with 10 nucleotides matching TRBD2. In germline, CDR1 is ENHRY, CDR2 SYGVKD. The CDR3 covers 16 residues. After removal of 6 bases from V and 0 bases from J, the junction contained 8 bases not matched to a gene. The CDR3 coding sequence is TGTGCCATCAGAACCCGGGCTAGCGGGAGCTCCTACGAGCAGTACTTC. Protein sequence: CAIRTRASGSSYEQYF.